A selection of T cell receptor beta chains follows, all from one sample in a study of blood T cell repertoires in COVID-19. The table came from immunoSEQ multiplex PCR; TCRdb's copy has only in-frame clones and leaves some out. The data show tens of thousands of clones, 80% to 90% seen once. Sequencing was carried out using peripheral blood. Source of these receptors: a woman older than 75 with active COVID-19. The CDR3 runs from the conserved cysteine through the conserved F or W. A D gene is named only where the DNA matches it firmly. Where a row states a size, it is once, few, many or the class of an expanded clone; other rows omit it.

V: TRBV28
size: once
J: TRBJ1-1
D: TRBD1
DNA: TGTGCCAGCGGATCTTACAGGGGGTATGAAGCTTTCTTT
CDR3: CASGSYRGYEAFF

V: TRBV28
size: few
J: TRBJ1-2
D: NA
DNA: TGTGCCAGCAGCCCAAACCCCGGGTCAAGGGGTGGCGGCTACACCTTC
CDR3: CASSPNPGSRGGGYTF

V: TRBV9
size: NA
J: TRBJ2-1
D: NA
DNA: TGTGCCAGCAGCCGCTCCGGACAGCGGGGCTACAATGAGCAGTTCTTC
CDR3: CASSRSGQRGYNEQFF

V: TRBV20-1
size: NA
J: TRBJ2-7
D: TRBD2
DNA: TGCAGTGCTAGTAGCCCGGGACTAGCGGGGGGATACGAGCAGTACTTC
CDR3: CSASSPGLAGGYEQYF

V: TRBV28
size: NA
J: TRBJ1-3
D: NA
DNA: TGTGCCACCTTAACGAGCTCTGGAAACACCATATATTTT
CDR3: CATLTSSGNTIYF

V: TRBV4-2
size: NA
J: TRBJ2-7
D: TRBD2
DNA: TGTGCCAGCAGCCAAGAGCCAGCGGGAGTGTTGGGCTACGAGCAGTACTTC
CDR3: CASSQEPAGVLGYEQYF

V: TRBV18
size: NA
J: TRBJ2-5
D: NA
DNA: TGTGCCAGCTCACCAGGGCACCAAGAGACCCAGTACTTC
CDR3: CASSPGHQETQYF

V: TRBV5-1
size: NA
J: TRBJ2-1
D: TRBD2
DNA: TGCGCCAGCAGCACCCTAGCGGGACGCGGCGGTGAGCAGTTCTTC
CDR3: CASSTLAGRGGEQFF

V: TRBV28
size: NA
J: TRBJ2-3
D: NA
DNA: TGTGCCAGCAGTTCCCGTGGAGTAAGCACAGATACGCAGTATTTT
CDR3: CASSSRGVSTDTQYF

V: TRBV4-2
size: few
J: TRBJ2-7
D: TRBD1
DNA: TGTGCCAGCAGCACCCGACAGGGTCCCTACGAGCAGTACTTC
CDR3: CASSTRQGPYEQYF

V: TRBV2
size: NA
J: TRBJ2-2
D: TRBD2
DNA: TGTGCCAGCAGTGCGACTAGCGGGAACGGGGAGCTGTTTTTT
CDR3: CASSATSGNGELFF

V: TRBV2
size: NA
J: TRBJ2-7
D: NA
DNA: TGTGCCAGCAGTGGGGAGGAGCAGTACTTC
CDR3: CASSGEEQYF

V: TRBV7-3
size: NA
J: TRBJ2-1
D: TRBD2
DNA: TGTGCCAGCAGCCTCGGGACTAGCGGGAGGGAACAGTTCTTC
CDR3: CASSLGTSGREQFF

V: TRBV6-4
size: NA
J: TRBJ2-1
D: TRBD1
DNA: TGTGCCAGCGGACAGGGCCGGGGTGAGCAGTTCTTC
CDR3: CASGQGRGEQFF

V: TRBV27
size: NA
J: TRBJ1-5
D: NA
DNA: TGTGCCTCCAAGGGGGGGACGAGGAGCAATCAGCCCCAGCATTTT
CDR3: CASKGGTRSNQPQHF

V: TRBV7-2
size: NA
J: TRBJ1-2
D: NA
DNA: TGTGCCAGCAGCTTAGCGCGGGGAGAGGCCTATGGCTACACCTTC
CDR3: CASSLARGEAYGYTF

V: TRBV9
size: NA
J: TRBJ2-5
D: TRBD1
DNA: TGTGCCAGCAGCGGGCGGACAGGGGGCTTCGAGACCCAGTACTTC
CDR3: CASSGRTGGFETQYF

V: TRBV5-1
size: NA
J: TRBJ2-1
D: TRBD2
DNA: TGCGCCAGTCACTGGACTAGCCCCTCGGTCAATGAGCAGTTCTTC
CDR3: CASHWTSPSVNEQFF

V: TRBV10-3
size: NA
J: TRBJ2-1
D: NA
DNA: TGTGCCATCAGTGACGCAGGGAAAAGCTCCTACAATGAGCAGTTCTTC
CDR3: CAISDAGKSSYNEQFF

V: TRBV6-2/TRBV6-3
size: NA
J: TRBJ1-5
D: TRBD1
DNA: TGTGCCAGCAGTGTTTGGACAGGGCAGTTGGGCAATCAGCCCCAGCATTTT
CDR3: CASSVWTGQLGNQPQHF

V: TRBV5-6
size: NA
J: TRBJ2-1
D: NA
DNA: TGTGCCAGCATCTCTGGGGGGTCCAATGAGCAGTTCTTC
CDR3: CASISGGSNEQFF

V: TRBV9
size: NA
J: TRBJ2-5
D: NA
DNA: TGTGCCAGCAGCGTATCCGACTTCGGGGAGACCCAGTACTTC
CDR3: CASSVSDFGETQYF

V: TRBV24-1
size: NA
J: TRBJ2-5
D: NA
DNA: TGTGCCACCAGTGACCCTGGGTCCCATGGGGCGGAGACCCAGTACTTC
CDR3: CATSDPGSHGAETQYF

V: TRBV30
size: NA
J: TRBJ2-7
D: NA
DNA: TGTGCCTGGGTAGTATGGGGCGAGGACGAGCAGTACTTC
CDR3: CAWVVWGEDEQYF

V: TRBV7-2
size: NA
J: TRBJ1-2
D: TRBD1
DNA: TGTGCCAGCAGCTTAGGGAGTTGGACAGGGATCGGCTACACCTTC
CDR3: CASSLGSWTGIGYTF

V: TRBV4-1
size: NA
J: TRBJ2-5
D: TRBD2
DNA: TGCGCCAGCAGCCACCGGACTAGCGGGGGCCAAGAGACCCAGTACTTC
CDR3: CASSHRTSGGQETQYF

V: TRBV23-1
size: NA
J: TRBJ2-5
D: TRBD1
DNA: TGCGCCAGCAGTCAGAGGACAGGGCAAGAGACCCAGTACTTC
CDR3: CASSQRTGQETQYF

V: TRBV5-4
size: NA
J: TRBJ2-3
D: TRBD1
DNA: TGTGCCAGCAGCTTGGACCCGGGACAGGGCACAGATACGCAGTATTTT
CDR3: CASSLDPGQGTDTQYF

V: TRBV27
size: NA
J: TRBJ2-1
D: NA
DNA: TGTGCCAGCAGCCAGGGGTATTACAATGAGCAGTTCTTC
CDR3: CASSQGYYNEQFF

V: TRBV24-1
size: NA
J: TRBJ1-2
D: NA
DNA: TGTGCCACCAGTGATGATTCTTACAGGGCTGGCTACACCTTC
CDR3: CATSDDSYRAGYTF

V: TRBV2
size: NA
J: TRBJ2-3
D: NA
DNA: TGTGCCAGCACCCTACTAGCAGATACGCAGTATTTT
CDR3: CASTLLADTQYF

V: TRBV6-5
size: NA
J: TRBJ2-2
D: TRBD1
DNA: TGTGCCAGCCAGGGACAGGGGGCCGGGGAGCTGTTTTTT
CDR3: CASQGQGAGELFF

V: TRBV27
size: NA
J: TRBJ2-1
D: TRBD1
DNA: TGTGCCAGCAGTTTAGGGACAGGGGGGTTCTCCTACAATGAGCAGTTCTTC
CDR3: CASSLGTGGFSYNEQFF

V: TRBV18
size: NA
J: TRBJ1-1
D: TRBD1
DNA: TGTGCCAGCTCACCAAACAGGGGGGACACTGAAGCTTTCTTT
CDR3: CASSPNRGDTEAFF

V: TRBV3-1/TRBV3-2
size: NA
J: TRBJ2-3
D: TRBD1
DNA: TGTGCCAGCAGCCAAGGACGCGGACAGGGACTCACAGATACGCAGTATTTT
CDR3: CASSQGRGQGLTDTQYF

V: TRBV18
size: NA
J: TRBJ2-3
D: NA
DNA: TGTGCCAGCTCACCTGGAGCAGGGGACACAGATACGCAGTATTTT
CDR3: CASSPGAGDTDTQYF

V: TRBV27
size: NA
J: TRBJ2-2
D: TRBD2
DNA: TGTGCCAGCAGTTCCCTACCTCGGGGGTTAACTGACCGACTAGCGGGTGGAACCGGGGAGCTGTTTTTT
CDR3: CASSSLPRGLTDRLAGGTGELFF

V: TRBV19
size: NA
J: TRBJ2-3
D: NA
DNA: TGTGCCAGTAGAGAGTGGTCCCACGATACGCAGTATTTT
CDR3: CASREWSHDTQYF

V: TRBV11-3
size: NA
J: TRBJ2-3
D: TRBD2
DNA: TGTGCCAGCAGCCCCCGGACTAGCGGGGATACGCAGTATTTT
CDR3: CASSPRTSGDTQYF

V: TRBV2
size: NA
J: TRBJ1-4
D: TRBD1
DNA: TGTGCCAGCAGTGAGACCCGGAACACAGGGGCTAATGAAAAACTGTTTTTT
CDR3: CASSETRNTGANEKLFF

V: TRBV28
size: NA
J: TRBJ2-7
D: NA
DNA: TGTGCCAGCAGAGCGGTCCGGTCGGAATACGAGCAGTACTTC
CDR3: CASRAVRSEYEQYF

V: TRBV6-4
size: few
J: TRBJ2-7
D: TRBD2
DNA: TGTGCCAGCCCCCGTCCGGGACTAGCGGAGGGGAGCTCCTACGAGCAGTACTTC
CDR3: CASPRPGLAEGSSYEQYF

V: TRBV30
size: NA
J: TRBJ2-2
D: NA
DNA: TGTGCCTGGAGTGTAACACCCCCGAGGTCTCTACCCGTCGGTATCGGGGAGCTGTTTTTT
CDR3: CAWSVTPPRSLPVGIGELFF

V: TRBV29-1
size: few
J: TRBJ2-3
D: NA
DNA: TGCAGCGTTAGGGCAGGGTATCCAGATACGCAGTATTTT
CDR3: CSVRAGYPDTQYF

V: TRBV7-9
size: few
J: TRBJ2-2
D: TRBD2
DNA: TGTGCCAGCAGCCCGACTAGCGGGAGTGCCGGGGAGCTGTTTTTT
CDR3: CASSPTSGSAGELFF